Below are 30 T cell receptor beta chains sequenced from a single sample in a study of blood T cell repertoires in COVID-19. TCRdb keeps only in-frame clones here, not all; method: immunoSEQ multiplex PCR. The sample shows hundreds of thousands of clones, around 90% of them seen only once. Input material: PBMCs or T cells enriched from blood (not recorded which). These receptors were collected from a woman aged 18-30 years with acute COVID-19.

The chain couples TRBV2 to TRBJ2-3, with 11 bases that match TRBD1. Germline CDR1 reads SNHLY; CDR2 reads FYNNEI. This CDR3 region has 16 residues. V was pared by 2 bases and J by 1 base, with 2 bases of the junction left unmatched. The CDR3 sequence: CASSEMGQGGTDTQYF. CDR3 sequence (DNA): TGTGCCAGCAGTGAAATGGGACAGGGGGGCACAGATACGCAGTATTTT. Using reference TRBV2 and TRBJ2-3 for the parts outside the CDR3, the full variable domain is EPEVTQTPSHQVTQMGQEVILRCVPISNHLYFYWYRQILGQKVEFLVSFYNNEISEKSEIFDDQFSVERPDGSNFTLKIRSTKLEDSAMYFCASSEMGQGGTDTQYFGPGTRLTVL.

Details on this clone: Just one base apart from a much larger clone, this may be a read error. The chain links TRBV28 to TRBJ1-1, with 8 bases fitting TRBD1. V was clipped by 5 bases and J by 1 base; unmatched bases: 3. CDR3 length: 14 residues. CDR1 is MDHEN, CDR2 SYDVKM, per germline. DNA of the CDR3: TGTGCCAGCAGTCCGGACAGGGCGAACACTGAAGCTTTCTTT. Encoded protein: CASSPDRANTEAFF.

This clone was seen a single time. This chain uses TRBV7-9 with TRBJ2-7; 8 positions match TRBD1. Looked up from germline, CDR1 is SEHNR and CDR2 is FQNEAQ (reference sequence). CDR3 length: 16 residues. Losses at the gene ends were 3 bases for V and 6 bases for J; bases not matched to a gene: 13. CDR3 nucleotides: TGTGCCAGCAGCTTCTCCCGGGACAGGCCCCAAGTCGAGCAGTACTTC. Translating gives CASSFSRDRPQVEQYF.

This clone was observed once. The CDR3 DNA reads TGTGCCAGCAGTTTAGCGGGAGTTGGGAATGAGCAGTTCTTC. Its translation: CASSLAGVGNEQFF. The chain combines TRBV27 with TRBJ2-1, with 7 bases lining up with TRBD2. V shed 2 bases, J shed 7 bases, and the junction held 5 bases outside the gene matches. Germline V lookup: CDR1 MNHEY, CDR2 SMNVEV (reference sequence). There are 14 residues in the CDR3.

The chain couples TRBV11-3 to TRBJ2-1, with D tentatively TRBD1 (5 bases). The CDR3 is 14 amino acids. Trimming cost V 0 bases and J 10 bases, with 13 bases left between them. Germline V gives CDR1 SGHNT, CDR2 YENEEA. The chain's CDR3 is CASSLDRTNWEQFF. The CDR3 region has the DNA TGTGCCAGCAGCTTAGACCGGACAAACTGGGAGCAGTTCTTC. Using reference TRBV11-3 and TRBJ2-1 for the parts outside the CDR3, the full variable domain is EAGVVQSPRYKIIEKKQPVAFWCNPISGHNTLYWYLQNLGQGPELLIRYENEEAVDDSQLPKDRFSAERLKGVDSTLKIQPAELGDSAVYLCASSLDRTNWEQFFGPGTRLTVL.

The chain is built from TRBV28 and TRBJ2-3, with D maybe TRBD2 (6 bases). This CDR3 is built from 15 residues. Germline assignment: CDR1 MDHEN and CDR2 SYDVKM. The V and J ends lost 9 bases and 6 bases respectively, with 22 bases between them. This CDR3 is CASNSGTHPADTQYF. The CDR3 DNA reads TGTGCCAGTAATAGCGGAACCCACCCGGCGGATACGCAGTATTTT.

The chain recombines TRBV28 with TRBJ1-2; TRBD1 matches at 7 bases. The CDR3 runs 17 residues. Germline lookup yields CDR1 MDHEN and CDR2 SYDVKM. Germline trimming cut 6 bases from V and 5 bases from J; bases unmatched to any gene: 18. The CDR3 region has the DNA TGTGCCAGCAGCTCAGGGGGTCCCGGGTCCAGGGTATATGGCTACACCTTC. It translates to CASSSGGPGSRVYGYTF.

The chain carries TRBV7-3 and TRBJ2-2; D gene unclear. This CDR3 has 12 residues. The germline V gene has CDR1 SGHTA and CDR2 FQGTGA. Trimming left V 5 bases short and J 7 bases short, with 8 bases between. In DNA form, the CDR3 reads TGTGCCAGCAGCCCCTACGACGGGGAGCTGTTTTTT. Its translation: CASSPYDGELFF.

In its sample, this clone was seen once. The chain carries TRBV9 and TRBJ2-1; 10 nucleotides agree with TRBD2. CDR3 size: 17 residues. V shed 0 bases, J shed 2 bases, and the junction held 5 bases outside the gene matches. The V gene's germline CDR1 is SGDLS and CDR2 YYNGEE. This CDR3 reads CASSVEVLAGAYNEQFF. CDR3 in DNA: TGTGCCAGCAGCGTAGAGGTCCTAGCGGGAGCCTACAATGAGCAGTTCTTC. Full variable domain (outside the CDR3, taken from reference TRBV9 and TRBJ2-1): DSGVTQTPKHLITATGQRVTLRCSPRSGDLSVYWYQQSLDQGLQFLIQYYNGEERAKGNILERFSAQQFPDLHSELNLSSLELGDSALYFCASSVEVLAGAYNEQFFGPGTRLTVL.

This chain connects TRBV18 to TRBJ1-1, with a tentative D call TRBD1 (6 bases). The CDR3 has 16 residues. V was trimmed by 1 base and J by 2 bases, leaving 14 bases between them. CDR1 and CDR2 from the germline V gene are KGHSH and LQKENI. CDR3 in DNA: TGTGCCAGCTCACCACTTGGGGGCAGCTCTAACACTGAAGCTTTCTTT. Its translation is CASSPLGGSSNTEAFF.

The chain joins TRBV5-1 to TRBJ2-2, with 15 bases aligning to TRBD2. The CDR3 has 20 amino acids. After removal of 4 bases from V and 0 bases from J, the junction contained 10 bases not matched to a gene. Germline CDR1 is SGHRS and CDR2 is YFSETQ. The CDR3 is CASSPRRGLAGGSNTGELFF. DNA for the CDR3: TGCGCCAGCAGCCCGCGGCGGGGACTAGCGGGAGGATCGAACACCGGGGAGCTGTTTTTT.

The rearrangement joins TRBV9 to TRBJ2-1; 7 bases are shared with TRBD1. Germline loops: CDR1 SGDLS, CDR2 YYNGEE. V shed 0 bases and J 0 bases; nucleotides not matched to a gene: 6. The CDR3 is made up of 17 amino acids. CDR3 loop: CASSVEGGLSSYNEQFF. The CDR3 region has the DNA TGTGCCAGCAGCGTAGAAGGGGGCTTAAGCTCCTACAATGAGCAGTTCTTC.

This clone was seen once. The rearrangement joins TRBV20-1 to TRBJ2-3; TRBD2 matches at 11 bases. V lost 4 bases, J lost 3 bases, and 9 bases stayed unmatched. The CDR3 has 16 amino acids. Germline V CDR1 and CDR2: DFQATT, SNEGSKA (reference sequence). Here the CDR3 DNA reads TGCAGTGCTATTGATAGCGGGAGGGCCCGGACAGATACGCAGTATTTT. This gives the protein CSAIDSGRARTDTQYF.

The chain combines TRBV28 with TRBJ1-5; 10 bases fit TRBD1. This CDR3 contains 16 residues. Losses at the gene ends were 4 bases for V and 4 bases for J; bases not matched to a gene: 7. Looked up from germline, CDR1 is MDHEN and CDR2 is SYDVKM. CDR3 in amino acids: CASSSSRDRGNQPQHF. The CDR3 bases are TGTGCCAGCAGTTCGTCCCGGGACAGGGGAAATCAGCCCCAGCATTTT. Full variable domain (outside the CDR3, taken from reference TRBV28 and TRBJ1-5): DVKVTQSSRYLVKRTGEKVFLECVQDMDHENMFWYRQDPGLGLRLIYFSYDVKMKEKGDIPEGYSVSREKKERFSLILESASTNQTSMYLCASSSSRDRGNQPQHFGDGTRLSIL.

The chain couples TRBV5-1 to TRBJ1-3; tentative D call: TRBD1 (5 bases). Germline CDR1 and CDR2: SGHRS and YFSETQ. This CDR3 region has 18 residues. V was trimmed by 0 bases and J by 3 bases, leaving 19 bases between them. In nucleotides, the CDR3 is TGCGCCAGCAGCTTGGAAGGGGTAGATCAATTAGGTGGAAACACCATATATTTT. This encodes CASSLEGVDQLGGNTIYF.

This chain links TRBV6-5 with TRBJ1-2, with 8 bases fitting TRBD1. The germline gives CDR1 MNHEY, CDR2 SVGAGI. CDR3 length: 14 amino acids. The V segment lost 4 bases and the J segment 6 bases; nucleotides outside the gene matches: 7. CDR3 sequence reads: CASSLTGAVDGYTF. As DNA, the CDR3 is TGTGCCAGCAGTTTGACAGGGGCCGTAGATGGCTACACCTTC.

The CDR3 reads CASRGGSDGTDTQYF. In DNA, the CDR3 is TGTGCCAGCAGGGGGGGGAGCGACGGCACAGATACGCAGTATTTT. The V gene is TRBV11-2, the J gene TRBJ2-3; the match to TRBD2 covers 7 bases. This CDR3 region has 15 residues. From germline, CDR1 is SGHAT and CDR2 FQNNGV. V lost 6 bases to trimming and J lost 1 base; unmatched junction nucleotides: 7. The whole variable domain, filled in from reference TRBV11-2 and TRBJ2-3, reads EAGVAQSPRYKIIEKRQSVAFWCNPISGHATLYWYQQILGQGPKLLIQFQNNGVVDDSQLPKDRFSAERLKGVDSTLKIQPAKLEDSAVYLCASRGGSDGTDTQYFGPGTRLTVL.

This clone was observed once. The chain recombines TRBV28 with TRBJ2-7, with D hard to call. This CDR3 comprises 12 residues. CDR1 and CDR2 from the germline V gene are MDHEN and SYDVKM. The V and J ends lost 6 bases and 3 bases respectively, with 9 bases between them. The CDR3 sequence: CASRENRYEQYF. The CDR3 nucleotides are TGTGCCAGCAGGGAGAACCGCTACGAGCAGTACTTC.

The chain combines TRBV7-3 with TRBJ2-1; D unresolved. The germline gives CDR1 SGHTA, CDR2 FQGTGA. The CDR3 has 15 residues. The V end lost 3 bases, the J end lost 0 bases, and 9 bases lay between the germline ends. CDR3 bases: TGTGCCAGCAGCTTGGCGGTGAGCTCCTACAATGAGCAGTTCTTC. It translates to CASSLAVSSYNEQFF.

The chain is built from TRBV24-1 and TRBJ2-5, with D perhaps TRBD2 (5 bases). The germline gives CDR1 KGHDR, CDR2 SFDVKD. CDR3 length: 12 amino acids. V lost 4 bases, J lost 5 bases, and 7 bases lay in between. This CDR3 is CATSEGSETQYF. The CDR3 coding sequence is TGTGCCACCAGTGAGGGGAGCGAGACCCAGTACTTC.

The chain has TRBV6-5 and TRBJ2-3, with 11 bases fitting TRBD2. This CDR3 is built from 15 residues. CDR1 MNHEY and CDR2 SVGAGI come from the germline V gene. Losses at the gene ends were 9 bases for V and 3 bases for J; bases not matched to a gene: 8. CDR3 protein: CASGATSGSTDTQYF. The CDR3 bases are TGTGCCAGTGGTGCAACTAGCGGGAGTACAGATACGCAGTATTTT.

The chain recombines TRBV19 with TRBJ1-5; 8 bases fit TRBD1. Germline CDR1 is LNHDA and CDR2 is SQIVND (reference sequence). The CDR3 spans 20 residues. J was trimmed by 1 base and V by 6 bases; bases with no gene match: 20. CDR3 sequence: CASSLHLNPDRALSNQPQHF. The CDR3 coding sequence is TGTGCCAGTAGCCTCCACCTAAATCCGGACAGGGCGCTGAGCAATCAGCCCCAGCATTTT.

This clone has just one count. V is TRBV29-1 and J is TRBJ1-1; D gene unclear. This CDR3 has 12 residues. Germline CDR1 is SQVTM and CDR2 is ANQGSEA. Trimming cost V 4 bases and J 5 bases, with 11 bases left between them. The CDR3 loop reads CSVGLGVTEAFF. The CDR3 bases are TGCAGCGTTGGGTTAGGAGTGACTGAAGCTTTCTTT. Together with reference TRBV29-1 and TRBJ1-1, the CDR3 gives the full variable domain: SAVISQKPSRDICQRGTSLTIQCQVDSQVTMMFWYRQQPGQSLTLIATANQGSEATYESGFVIDKFPISRPNLTFSTLTVSNMSPEDSSIYLCSVGLGVTEAFFGQGTRLTVV.

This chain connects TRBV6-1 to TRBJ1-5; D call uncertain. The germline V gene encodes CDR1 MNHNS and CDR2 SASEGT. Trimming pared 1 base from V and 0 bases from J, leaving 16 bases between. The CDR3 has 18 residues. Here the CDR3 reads CASSEGRGTLHSNQPQHF. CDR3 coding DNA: TGTGCCAGCAGTGAAGGGAGAGGAACCCTTCATAGCAATCAGCCCCAGCATTTT.

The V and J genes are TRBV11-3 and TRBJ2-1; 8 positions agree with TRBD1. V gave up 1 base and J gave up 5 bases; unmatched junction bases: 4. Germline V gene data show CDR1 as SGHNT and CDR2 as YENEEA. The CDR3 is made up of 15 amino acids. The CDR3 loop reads CASSLAGGGDNEQFF. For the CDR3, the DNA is TGTGCCAGCAGCTTAGCAGGGGGCGGAGACAATGAGCAGTTCTTC.

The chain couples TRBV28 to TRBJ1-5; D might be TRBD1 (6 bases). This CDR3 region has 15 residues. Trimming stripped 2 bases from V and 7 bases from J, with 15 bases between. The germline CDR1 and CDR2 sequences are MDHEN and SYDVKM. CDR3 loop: CASSLGAGVRQPQHF. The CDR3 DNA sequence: TGTGCCAGCAGTTTAGGGGCAGGGGTCCGGCAGCCCCAGCATTTT. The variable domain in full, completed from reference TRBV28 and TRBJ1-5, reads DVKVTQSSRYLVKRTGEKVFLECVQDMDHENMFWYRQDPGLGLRLIYFSYDVKMKEKGDIPEGYSVSREKKERFSLILESASTNQTSMYLCASSLGAGVRQPQHFGDGTRLSIL.

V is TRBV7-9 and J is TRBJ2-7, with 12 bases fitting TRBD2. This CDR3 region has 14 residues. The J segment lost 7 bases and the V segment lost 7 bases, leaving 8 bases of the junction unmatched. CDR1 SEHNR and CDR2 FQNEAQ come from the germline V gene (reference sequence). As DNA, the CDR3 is TGTGCCAGCACCCGACTAGCGGGAGTAGGTGAGCAGTACTTC. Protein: CASTRLAGVGEQYF.

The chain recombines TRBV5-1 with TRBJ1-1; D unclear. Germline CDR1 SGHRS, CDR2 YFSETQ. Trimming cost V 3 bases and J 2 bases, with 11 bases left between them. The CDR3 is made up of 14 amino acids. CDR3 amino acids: CASSWSSANTEAFF. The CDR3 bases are TGCGCCAGCAGCTGGAGTTCGGCCAACACTGAAGCTTTCTTT.

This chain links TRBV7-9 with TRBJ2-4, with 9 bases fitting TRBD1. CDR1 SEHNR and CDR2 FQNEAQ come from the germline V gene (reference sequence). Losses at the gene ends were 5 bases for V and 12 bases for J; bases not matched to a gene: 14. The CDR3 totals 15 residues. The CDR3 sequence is CASSPLTGQGPTQYF. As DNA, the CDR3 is TGTGCCAGCAGCCCGTTAACGGGACAGGGTCCTACTCAGTACTTC.

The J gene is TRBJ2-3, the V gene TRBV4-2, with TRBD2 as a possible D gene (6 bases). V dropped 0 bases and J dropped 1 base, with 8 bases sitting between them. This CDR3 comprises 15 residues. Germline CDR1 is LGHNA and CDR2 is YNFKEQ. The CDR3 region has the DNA TGTGCCAGCAGCCAAGAACCTAGCGGCACAGATACGCAGTATTTT. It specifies CASSQEPSGTDTQYF.